These 21 T cell receptor beta chains share one sample of origin, sequenced in a study of cytomegalovirus exposure and HLA in healthy donors. PCR involved 60 Vbeta and 13 Jbeta primers. Here immunoSEQ multiplex PCR was the method, and the copy in TCRdb shows in-frame clones only, minus some. The table records 95,000 or so clones, 60% to 85% of them present only once. Sequencing used PBMCs. The receptor source for this set is a woman in her thirties or forties in good health and CMV-seronegative.

The chain employs TRBV6-5 and TRBJ2-1; D is unresolved. V was cut by 6 bases and J by 9 bases, with 18 bases left in between. The CDR3 runs to 14 residues. Germline V gene data show CDR1 as MNHEY and CDR2 as SVGAGI. In DNA form, the CDR3 reads TGTGCCAGCAGAAAGACGGGTGGGTCTGGTGAGCAGTTCTTC. Its protein product is CASRKTGGSGEQFF.

This clone came up a few times. The rearrangement links TRBV19 to TRBJ1-2; 7 positions agree with TRBD1. The length of the CDR3 is 12 residues. V lost 6 bases to trimming and J lost 8 bases; unmatched junction nucleotides: 6. Germline CDR1 reads LNHDA; CDR2 reads SQIVND (reference sequence). CDR3: CASRVRGRGYTF. The CDR3 bases are TGTGCCAGTAGGGTGAGGGGGCGAGGCTACACCTTC.

This clone was counted only a few times. V is TRBV4-3 and J is TRBJ1-2; TRBD1 is a possible D gene (6 bases). The CDR3 extends over 15 amino acids. Per the germline V gene, CDR1 is LGHNA and CDR2 is YSLEER. V was shortened by 0 bases and J by 2 bases, with 10 bases between the two germline ends. CDR3 in amino acids: CASSQERTGNYGYTF. The CDR3 coding sequence is TGCGCCAGCAGCCAAGAAAGAACAGGGAACTATGGCTACACCTTC.

The V and J genes are TRBV27 and TRBJ2-1; unclear D gene. Germline CDR1 is MNHEY and CDR2 is SMNVEV (reference sequence). V was pared by 5 bases and J by 0 bases, with 11 bases between. The CDR3 spans 15 residues. CDR3 bases: TGTGCCAGCAGTGATAGCCCTAGCTCCTACAATGAGCAGTTCTTC. Translated: CASSDSPSSYNEQFF.

V and J are TRBV6-5 and TRBJ1-5; maybe TRBD1 (6 bases). The CDR3 runs 13 residues. V lost 5 bases and J lost 5, with 10 bases in between. The germline CDR1 and CDR2 sequences are MNHEY and SVGAGI. The CDR3 spells CASSKQGYQPQHF. In DNA form, the CDR3 reads TGTGCCAGCAGTAAACAGGGTTATCAGCCCCAGCATTTT.

V and J are TRBV6-1 and TRBJ1-1, with 12 bases fitting TRBD1. Trimming at V came to 4 bases and at J to 4 bases, leaving 13 bases not matched to a gene. The V gene's germline CDR1 is MNHNS and CDR2 SASEGT. The CDR3 contains 18 residues. This CDR3 is CASSARGTGGERGTEAFF. The CDR3 region has the DNA TGTGCCAGCAGTGCACGGGGGACAGGGGGCGAGAGGGGCACTGAAGCTTTCTTT.

This sequence joins TRBV6-1 and TRBJ2-7; 9 bases are shared with TRBD1. Germline assignment: CDR1 MNHNS and CDR2 SASEGT. J gave up 3 bases and V 6 bases, and 9 bases lay outside the gene matches. This CDR3 comprises 15 residues. The CDR3 spells CASSDEAGQGYEQYF. The CDR3 coding sequence is TGTGCCAGCAGCGACGAAGCGGGACAGGGCTACGAGCAGTACTTC.

The chain links TRBV2 to TRBJ1-2; D may be TRBD1 (5 bases). The length of the CDR3 is 12 residues. The V gene lost 5 bases and the J gene lost 6 bases, with 10 bases spanning the gap. Germline CDR1 SNHLY, CDR2 FYNNEI. The CDR3 region has the DNA TGTGCCAGCAGTCCGACGGGGGATGGCTACACCTTC. Its protein is CASSPTGDGYTF. Together with reference TRBV2 and TRBJ1-2, the CDR3 gives the full variable domain: EPEVTQTPSHQVTQMGQEVILRCVPISNHLYFYWYRQILGQKVEFLVSFYNNEISEKSEIFDDQFSVERPDGSNFTLKIRSTKLEDSAMYFCASSPTGDGYTFGSGTRLTVV.

This clone showed up just a few times. V gene TRBV10-3 combines with J gene TRBJ1-2, with 8 bases that match TRBD1. The CDR3 consists of 13 residues. Germline CDR1 and CDR2: ENHRY and SYGVKD. V shed 8 bases and J 0 bases; nucleotides not matched to a gene: 2. The CDR3 DNA sequence: TGTGCCATCGGGACAGGAGCTAACTATGGCTACACCTTC. Translated: CAIGTGANYGYTF.

The chain is built from TRBV5-4 and TRBJ2-2, with unresolved D. The CDR3 consists of 15 residues. Deletions cut 0 bases from V and 6 bases from J, with 12 bases between. CDR1 is SGHNT, CDR2 YYREEE, per germline (reference sequence). This chain's CDR3 is CASSLGGRKSGELFF. Written as DNA, the CDR3 is TGTGCCAGCAGCTTGGGAGGCAGAAAGTCCGGGGAGCTGTTTTTT.

This clone occurred a few times. The rearrangement joins TRBV12-5 to TRBJ2-7; 9 bases line up with TRBD1. Losses at the gene ends were 4 bases for V and 0 bases for J; bases not matched to a gene: 7. Germline lookup yields CDR1 LGHNT and CDR2 FRNRAP. This CDR3 is 16 amino acids long. The CDR3 reads CASGSSTGGNSYEQYF. The CDR3 DNA reads TGTGCTAGTGGTTCGTCGACAGGGGGGAACTCCTACGAGCAGTACTTC.

J is TRBJ1-1 and V is TRBV4-3; a possible D gene is TRBD1 (6 bases). Germline V lookup: CDR1 LGHNA, CDR2 YSLEER. V was shortened by 0 bases and J by 4 bases, with 12 bases between the two germline ends. There are 15 residues in the CDR3. In nucleotides, the CDR3 is TGCGCCAGCAGCCAAGAGGGGGGGCGTAGCACTGAAGCTTTCTTT. Translation gives CASSQEGGRSTEAFF.

The chain employs TRBV20-1 and TRBJ2-5, with D unclear. Trimming cost V 3 bases and J 2 bases, with 4 bases left between them. The CDR3 runs to 11 residues. Germline CDR1 and CDR2: DFQATT and SNEGSKA (reference sequence). The CDR3 DNA sequence: TGCAGTGCTAGGCTACAAGAGACCCAGTACTTC. Its translation: CSARLQETQYF.

The gene calls are TRBV5-1 and TRBJ1-2; D ambiguous. The ends were cut back, 4 bases at V and 2 bases at J, with 12 bases in the middle. Germline V gene lookup returns CDR1 SGHRS and CDR2 YFSETQ. The CDR3 spans 14 residues. The CDR3 spells CASSRSTENYGYTF. DNA of the CDR3: TGCGCCAGCAGCCGCTCCACAGAGAACTATGGCTACACCTTC.

This chain connects TRBV18 to TRBJ1-6; 9 bases match TRBD1. The CDR3 spans 15 residues. CDR1 and CDR2 from the germline V gene are KGHSH and LQKENI. V was pared by 3 bases and J by 4 bases, with 1 base of the junction left unmatched. CDR3 sequence (DNA): TGTGCCAGCTCACCGGGGACAGGGTATAATTCACCCCTCCACTTT. As protein: CASSPGTGYNSPLHF. Drawing the rest from reference TRBV18 and TRBJ1-6, the complete variable domain is NAGVMQNPRHLVRRRGQEARLRCSPMKGHSHVYWYRQLPEEGLKFMVYLQKENIIDESGMPKERFSAEFPKEGPSILRIQQVVRGDSAAYFCASSPGTGYNSPLHFGNGTRLTVT.

This clone came up once. The chain employs TRBV7-9 and TRBJ1-1; TRBD1 aligns across 8 bases. The CDR3 is 18 amino acids. V shed 3 bases, J shed 0 bases, and the junction held 12 bases outside the gene matches. From germline, CDR1 is SEHNR and CDR2 FQNEAQ (reference sequence). The CDR3 coding sequence is TGTGCCAGCAGCTTTCTCACCGGGACAGGAGAACTGAACACTGAAGCTTTCTTT. It codes for CASSFLTGTGELNTEAFF.

This rearrangement joins TRBV18 to TRBJ1-1; D not certain. The CDR3 totals 15 residues. Trimming removed 1 base at V and 9 bases at J, with 18 bases between. In germline, CDR1 is KGHSH, CDR2 LQKENI. CDR3 nucleotide sequence: TGTGCCAGCTCACCACTTACCGGGGAAAACCCACAAGCTTTCTTT. It encodes CASSPLTGENPQAFF.

The chain recombines TRBV5-4 with TRBJ2-1, with 9 bases fitting TRBD1. This CDR3 contains 15 residues. CDR1 and CDR2 from the germline V gene are SGHNT and YYREEE (reference sequence). J gave up 6 bases and V 4 bases, and 8 bases lay outside the gene matches. The CDR3 DNA reads as TGTGCCAGCAGCCAGACAGGGGGGTATAGCAATGAGCAGTTCTTC. Protein product: CASSQTGGYSNEQFF.

CDR3 nucleotide sequence: TGCAGCGTTCAACAGGGTTCCTTAGGGCCCCAGCATTTT. The encoded protein is CSVQQGSLGPQHF. The J gene is TRBJ1-5, the V gene TRBV29-1; the D gene is possibly TRBD1 (6 bases). Germline V gene sequence: CDR1 SQVTM, CDR2 ANQGSEA. Trimming took 5 bases from V and 9 from J, leaving 17 bases between them. The CDR3 extends over 13 amino acids.

This chain links TRBV4-1 with TRBJ2-7; tentatively, D is TRBD2 (6 bases). Germline CDR1 and CDR2: MGHRA and YSYEKL. The V end lost 1 base, the J end lost 2 bases, and 18 bases lay between the germline ends. The CDR3 runs 17 residues. The CDR3 coding sequence is TGCGCCAGCAGCCAAGCATCGGCCAGCGGGCCTACCTACGAGCAGTACTTC. Its translation: CASSQASASGPTYEQYF.

This clone was recorded only once. The V call is TRBV19, the J call TRBJ2-1; weak D call: TRBD1 (5 bases). CDR1 LNHDA and CDR2 SQIVND come from the germline V gene (reference sequence). The CDR3 runs to 12 residues. Trimming left V 5 bases short and J 7 bases short, with 9 bases between. This CDR3 is CASSVQGNEQFF. In DNA form, the CDR3 reads TGTGCCAGTAGTGTTCAGGGAAATGAGCAGTTCTTC.